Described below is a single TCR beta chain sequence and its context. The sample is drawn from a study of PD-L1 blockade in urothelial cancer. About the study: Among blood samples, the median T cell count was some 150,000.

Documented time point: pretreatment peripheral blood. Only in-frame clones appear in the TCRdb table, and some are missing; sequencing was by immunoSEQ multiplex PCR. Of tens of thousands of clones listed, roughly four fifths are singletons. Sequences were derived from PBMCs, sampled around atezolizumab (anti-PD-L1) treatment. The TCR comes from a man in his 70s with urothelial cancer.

The CDR3 loop reads CASQYLSGSSDTQYF. CDR3 DNA: TGTGCCAGCCAATACCTGAGCGGGAGTTCGGATACGCAGTATTTT. This rearrangement joins TRBV9 to TRBJ2-3; TRBD2 matches 8 bases. J gave up 6 bases and V 7 bases, and 13 bases lay outside the gene matches. From germline, CDR1 is SGDLS and CDR2 YYNGEE. The CDR3 has 15 residues.